The text below deals with one T cell receptor (beta chain). The antigen is unknown. TCRdb's copy holds only in-frame clones and misses some; the assay was immunoSEQ multiplex PCR. The table has around 55,000 clones, around 80% seen once; the top ten hold 5% to 8%. Time point here: week 23, last vaccination. A 20-mer mutant IDH1 peptide at 300 ug was injected subcutaneously with topical imiquimod. The data derive from a study of a mutant IDH1 vaccine in newly diagnosed glioma. V gave up 5 bases and J gave up 4 bases; unmatched junction bases: 17. The CDR3 is 17 residues long. Germline V gives CDR1 SGHAT, CDR2 FQNNGV.

The genes are TRBV11-2 and TRBJ2-7, with TRBD1 matching 7 bases. The receptor comes from a man in his forties with glioma. Source: PBMCs, taken from a glioma patient whose treatment included an IDH1 peptide vaccine. The DNA for the CDR3 is TGTGCCAGCAGCCCTTTAGACAGGGCGCTTAACCCATACGAGCAGTACTTC. Its translation: CASSPLDRALNPYEQYF.